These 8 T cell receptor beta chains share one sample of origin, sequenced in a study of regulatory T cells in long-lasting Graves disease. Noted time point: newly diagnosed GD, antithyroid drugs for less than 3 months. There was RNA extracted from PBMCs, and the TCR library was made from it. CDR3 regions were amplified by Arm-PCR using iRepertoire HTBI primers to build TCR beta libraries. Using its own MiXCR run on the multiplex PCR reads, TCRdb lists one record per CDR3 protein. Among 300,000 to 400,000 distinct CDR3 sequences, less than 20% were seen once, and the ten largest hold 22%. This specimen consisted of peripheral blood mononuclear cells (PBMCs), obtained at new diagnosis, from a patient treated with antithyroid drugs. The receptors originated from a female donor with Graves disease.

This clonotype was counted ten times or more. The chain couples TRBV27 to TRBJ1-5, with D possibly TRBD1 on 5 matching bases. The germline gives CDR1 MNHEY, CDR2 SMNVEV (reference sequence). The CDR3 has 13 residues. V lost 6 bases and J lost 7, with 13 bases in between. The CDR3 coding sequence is TGTGCCAGCAGCTTAGGGACGAACCAGCCCCAGCATTTT. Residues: CASSLGTNQPQHF.

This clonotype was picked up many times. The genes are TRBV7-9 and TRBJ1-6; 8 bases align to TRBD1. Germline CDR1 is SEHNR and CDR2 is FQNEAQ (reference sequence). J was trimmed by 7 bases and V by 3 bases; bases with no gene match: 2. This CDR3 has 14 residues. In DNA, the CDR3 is TGTGCCAGCAGCTTTACAGGGGGGAATTCACCCCTCCACTTT. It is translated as CASSFTGGNSPLHF.

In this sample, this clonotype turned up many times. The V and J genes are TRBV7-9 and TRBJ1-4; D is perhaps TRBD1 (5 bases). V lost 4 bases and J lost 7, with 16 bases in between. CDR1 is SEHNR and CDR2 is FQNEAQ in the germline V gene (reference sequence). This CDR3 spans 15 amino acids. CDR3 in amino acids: CASSSAGDGSEKLFF. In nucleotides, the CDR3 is TGTGCCAGCAGCTCGGCGGGGGACGGGAGTGAAAAACTGTTTTTT.

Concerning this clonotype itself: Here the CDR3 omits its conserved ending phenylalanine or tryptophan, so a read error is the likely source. CDR3 in amino acids: CASSYSGQINQPQHL. The CDR3, as DNA: TGTGCCAGCAGTTACTCAGGACAGATCAATCAGCCCCAGCATCTT. This chain joins TRBV6-2 or TRBV6-3 and TRBJ1-5, with D perhaps matching TRBD1 (6 bases). The CDR3 runs to 15 residues. Trimming shortened V by 0 bases and J by 3 bases, and 9 bases separated the two germline ends. Germline V gene sequence: CDR1 MNHEY, CDR2 SVGEGT.

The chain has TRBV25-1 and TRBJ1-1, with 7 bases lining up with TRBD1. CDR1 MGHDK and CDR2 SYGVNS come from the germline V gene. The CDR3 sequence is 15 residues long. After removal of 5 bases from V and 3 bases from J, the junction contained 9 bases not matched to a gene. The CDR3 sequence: CASSPGQTLHTEAFF. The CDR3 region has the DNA TGTGCCAGCAGTCCGGGACAGACTCTTCACACTGAAGCTTTCTTT.

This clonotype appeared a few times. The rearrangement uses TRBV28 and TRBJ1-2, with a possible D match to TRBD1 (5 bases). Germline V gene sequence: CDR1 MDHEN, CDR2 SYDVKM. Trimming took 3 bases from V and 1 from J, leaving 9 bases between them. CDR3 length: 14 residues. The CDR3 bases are TGTGCCAGCAGTTTCGGGGGTATTAACTATGGCTACACCTTC. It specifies CASSFGGINYGYTF.

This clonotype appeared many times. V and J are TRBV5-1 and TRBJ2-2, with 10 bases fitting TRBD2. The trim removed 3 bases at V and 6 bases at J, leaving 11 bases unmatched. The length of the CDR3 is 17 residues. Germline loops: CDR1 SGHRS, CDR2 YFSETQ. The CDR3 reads CASSWNPSGSAPGELFF. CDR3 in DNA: TGCGCCAGCAGCTGGAATCCTAGCGGGAGTGCTCCCGGGGAGCTGTTTTTT.

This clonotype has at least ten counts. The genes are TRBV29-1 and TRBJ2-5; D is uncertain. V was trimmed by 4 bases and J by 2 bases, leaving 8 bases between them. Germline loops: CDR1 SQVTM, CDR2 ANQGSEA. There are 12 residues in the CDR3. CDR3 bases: TGCAGCGTTGGGACCAGTCAAGAGACCCAGTACTTC. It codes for CSVGTSQETQYF.